The next 18 T cell receptor beta chains were all read from a single sample in a study of metastatic and nonmetastatic thyroid tumors. Treatment of any kind had been given to no patient before thyroid surgery. TCRdb recomputed clones from the PCR reads via MiXCR. The table includes about 28,000 clones, 16% detected once. The material sequenced was blood. The receptors here all came from a female donor with papillary thyroid cancer or a benign thyroid nodule (not recorded which). Some clones in this sample may be carry-over from other donors' samples.

The rearrangement joins TRBV7-9 to TRBJ1-2; D might be TRBD1 (5 bases). Deletions cut 5 bases from V and 3 bases from J, with 13 bases between. CDR3 length: 14 amino acids. Germline V gene lookup returns CDR1 SEHNR and CDR2 FQNEAQ (reference sequence). CDR3 sequence reads: CASSMWGEDYGYTF. In DNA, the CDR3 is TGTGCCAGCAGCATGTGGGGGGAAGACTATGGCTACACCTTC.

The rearrangement links TRBV7-6 to TRBJ2-7; 10 bases line up with TRBD1. The CDR3 extends over 20 amino acids. Germline CDR1 reads SGHVS; CDR2 reads FNYEAQ. V lost 4 bases to trimming and J lost 1 base; unmatched junction nucleotides: 19. Written as DNA, the CDR3 is TGTGCCAGCAGCTCTAAGGGTATCGTGACAGGGGGCCTTAGATCCTACGAGCAGTACTTC. Translating it yields CASSSKGIVTGGLRSYEQYF.

This clone was counted ten times or more. The rearrangement uses TRBV29-1 and TRBJ2-1, with D possibly being TRBD2 (5 bases). This CDR3 is 14 amino acids long. Germline assignment: CDR1 SQVTM and CDR2 ANQGSEA. V shed 7 bases and J shed 6 bases, with 19 bases lying between them. CDR3 residues: CSGERTLYANEQFF. For the CDR3, the DNA is TGCAGCGGAGAGCGGACCCTGTACGCCAATGAGCAGTTCTTC.

This clone was found a few times. The rearrangement uses TRBV27 and TRBJ2-3, with unresolved D. The ends were cut back, 6 bases at V and 0 bases at J, with 13 bases in the middle. The CDR3 spans 15 residues. Germline V CDR1 and CDR2: MNHEY, SMNVEV (reference sequence). Here the CDR3 reads CASRSWTSSTDTQYF. CDR3 bases: TGTGCCAGCAGATCCTGGACGTCTAGCACAGATACGCAGTATTTT.

This clone was recorded many times. This chain links TRBV5-1 with TRBJ1-6; unclear D gene. Germline V gene sequence: CDR1 SGHRS, CDR2 YFSETQ. The CDR3 loop spans 12 amino acids. The V end was cut by 4 bases, the J end by 5 bases, with 4 bases between. CDR3 in amino acids: CASSVNNSPLHF. The CDR3 DNA reads TGCGCCAGCAGCGTTAATAATTCACCCCTCCACTTT. The entire variable domain, with the rest obtained from reference TRBV5-1 and TRBJ1-6, is as follows: KAGVTQTPRYLIKTRGQQVTLSCSPISGHRSVSWYQQTPGQGLQFLFEYFSETQRNKGNFPGRFSGRQFSNSRSEMNVSTLELGDSALYLCASSVNNSPLHFGNGTRLTVT.

This clone was seen only a few times. The V gene is TRBV20-1, the J gene TRBJ2-5; 8 bases align to TRBD1. This CDR3 comprises 16 residues. Per the germline V gene, CDR1 is DFQATT and CDR2 is SNEGSKA (reference sequence). J gave up 4 bases and V 0 bases, and 10 bases lay outside the gene matches. In DNA form, the CDR3 reads TGCAGTGCTAGAGACTCCTTGGACAGGGCTGTAGAGACCCAGTACTTC. Translating it yields CSARDSLDRAVETQYF.

In this sample, this clone is medium-sized. In nucleotides, the CDR3 is TGTGCCAGCAGTTTATCCGGCGGACAGGGGGGTGTGCAGTACTTC. It specifies CASSLSGGQGGVQYF. This chain links TRBV28 with TRBJ2-7; TRBD1 aligns across 10 bases. The J segment lost 9 bases and the V segment lost 1 base, leaving 9 bases of the junction unmatched. The CDR3 length is 15 residues. From germline, CDR1 is MDHEN and CDR2 SYDVKM. The full variable domain, its missing parts supplied by reference TRBV28 and TRBJ2-7, is DVKVTQSSRYLVKRTGEKVFLECVQDMDHENMFWYRQDPGLGLRLIYFSYDVKMKEKGDIPEGYSVSREKKERFSLILESASTNQTSMYLCASSLSGGQGGVQYFGPGTRLTVT.

The chain couples TRBV28 to TRBJ1-2; D is unclear. Looked up from germline, CDR1 is MDHEN and CDR2 is SYDVKM. The V end lost 5 bases, the J end lost 0 bases, and 22 bases lay between the germline ends. The CDR3 totals 18 residues. This CDR3 reads CASSTLREDLPANYGYTF. CDR3 in DNA: TGTGCCAGCAGTACCCTCCGGGAGGACTTACCAGCTAACTATGGCTACACCTTC.

The chain uses TRBV19 and TRBJ1-2; D unresolved. V dropped 3 bases and J dropped 6 bases, with 11 bases sitting between them. The CDR3 is 13 residues long. Looked up from germline, CDR1 is LNHDA and CDR2 is SQIVND (reference sequence). For the CDR3, the DNA is TGTGCCAGTAGTATCACAGTGGGCGATGGCTACACCTTC. Translation: CASSITVGDGYTF. Drawing the rest from reference TRBV19 and TRBJ1-2, the complete variable domain is DGGITQSPKYLFRKEGQNVTLSCEQNLNHDAMYWYRQDPGQGLRLIYYSQIVNDFQKGDIAEGYSVSREKKESFPLTVTSAQKNPTAFYLCASSITVGDGYTFGSGTRLTVV.

This clone was counted ten times or more. The sample holds other DNA sequences that translate to the same CDR3. The rearrangement links TRBV10-3 to TRBJ2-6, with 11 bases aligning to TRBD1. Germline CDR1 and CDR2: ENHRY and SYGVKD. J lost 2 bases, V lost 7 bases, and 10 bases had no gene match. The CDR3 consists of 18 residues. Written as DNA, the CDR3 is TGTGCCATCAAAGGGACAGGGGGACTTAAGGCTGGGGCCAACGTCCTGACTTTC. This codes for CAIKGTGGLKAGANVLTF.

This clone was seen a handful of times. V usage is TRBV20-1 and J usage is TRBJ1-2; 7 positions agree with TRBD1. This CDR3 contains 16 residues. Unmatched junction bases numbered 23, after V lost 4 bases and J lost 12 bases. Germline lookup yields CDR1 DFQATT and CDR2 SNEGSKA (reference sequence). CDR3 sequence (DNA): TGCAGTGCTATGATACCGCTCCGGGACAGCCTGCGCGGCCACACCTTC. Its protein is CSAMIPLRDSLRGHTF.

This clone was seen a handful of times. This sequence joins TRBV11-3 and TRBJ2-3; maybe TRBD2 (5 bases). The germline CDR1 and CDR2 sequences are SGHNT and YENEEA. CDR3 length: 12 amino acids. Trimming shortened V by 6 bases and J by 2 bases, and 6 bases separated the two germline ends. The DNA of the CDR3 is TGTGCCAGCAGGGGAGTCACAGATACGCAGTATTTT. Amino acid sequence: CASRGVTDTQYF.

This clone occurred a few times. The rearrangement links TRBV6-5 to TRBJ2-7; 11 nucleotides align to TRBD2. CDR3 length equals 19 residues. The germline V gene encodes CDR1 MNHEY and CDR2 SVGAGI. J was trimmed by 0 bases and V by 2 bases; bases with no gene match: 12. The CDR3: CASSYVAPSGGIFSYEQYF. The CDR3 DNA follows: TGTGCCAGCAGTTACGTCGCTCCTAGCGGGGGGATCTTCTCCTACGAGCAGTACTTC.

This clone was counted many times. The chain combines TRBV19 with TRBJ2-6; D not resolved. The ends were cut back, 6 bases at V and 0 bases at J, with 9 bases in the middle. The CDR3 loop spans 15 amino acids. The germline V gene has CDR1 LNHDA and CDR2 SQIVND (reference sequence). For the CDR3, the DNA is TGTGCCAGTAGGATTTCCATCTCTGGGGCCAACGTCCTGACTTTC. This codes for CASRISISGANVLTF.

J is TRBJ2-2 and V is TRBV9; D may be TRBD1 (6 bases). This CDR3 comprises 15 residues. Looked up from germline, CDR1 is SGDLS and CDR2 is YYNGEE. The ends were cut back, 3 bases at V and 2 bases at J, with 11 bases in the middle. The CDR3 sequence is CASSGAGTNTGELFF. CDR3 bases: TGTGCCAGCAGCGGAGCCGGGACAAACACCGGGGAGCTGTTTTTT.

This chain connects TRBV15 to TRBJ2-2, with a weak D call TRBD1 (6 bases). The CDR3 extends over 16 amino acids. With 0 bases removed from V and 10 bases from J, the gap between germline ends came to 18 bases. Germline V lookup: CDR1 LNHNV, CDR2 YYDKDF (reference sequence). CDR3 nucleotides: TGTGCCACCAGCAGAGATCGGATTGGCAGGGGAGAGGAGCTGTTTTTT. Protein product: CATSRDRIGRGEELFF.

This clone is a singleton in its sample. The chain joins TRBV30 to TRBJ1-2; TRBD1 might be the D (5 bases). V shed 4 bases and J shed 8 bases, with 14 bases lying between them. This CDR3 is built from 12 residues. Per germline, CDR1 GTSNPN and CDR2 SVGIG (reference sequence). The CDR3 sequence: CAWTTDKGGYTF. The CDR3 DNA is TGTGCCTGGACAACGGACAAGGGGGGCTACACCTTC.

This clone was counted ten times or more. This chain links TRBV5-1 with TRBJ2-2, with 8 bases identical to TRBD2. The J segment lost 1 base and the V segment lost 7 bases, leaving 9 bases of the junction unmatched. This CDR3 is 16 amino acids long. The V gene's germline CDR1 is SGHRS and CDR2 YFSETQ. In DNA form, the CDR3 reads TGCGCCAGCCTAGGTTCGGGAGGGGAGAACACCGGGGAGCTGTTTTTT. Translation gives CASLGSGGENTGELFF.